Shown below are 27 T cell receptor beta chains from a single sample sequenced in a study of T cells expressing NK-cell markers. Following a re-call of the 5' RACE reads, TCRdb has one entry per CDR3 protein and lacks DNA. The table gives about 170,000 distinct CDR3 sequences; the top ten clones make up 20% to 25% of it. The sequenced sample consisted of blood T cells: a sorted CD56 or NKG2C T cell subset, CD4+ or CD8+ T cells, or bulk PBMC T cells (not recorded which). These receptors all come from a man aged 18-70 years in good health.

The rearrangement joins TRBV20-1 to TRBJ2-7; absent DNA, TCRdb's TRBD1 call cannot be checked. Per germline, CDR1 DFQATT and CDR2 SNEGSKA (reference sequence). The length of the CDR3 is 15 residues. CDR3 region: CSARTSRDRVDEQYF.

CDR3 sequence reads: CASSEGGSSYEQYF. This chain connects TRBV6-1 to TRBJ2-7; TCRdb calls TRBD1, which cannot be checked without DNA. Germline CDR1 and CDR2: MNHNS and SASEGT. The CDR3 totals 14 residues.

The rearrangement joins TRBV2 to TRBJ1-3; the D gene TCRdb calls, TRBD1, cannot be checked with no DNA. Looked up from germline, CDR1 is SNHLY and CDR2 is FYNNEI. The CDR3 length is 15 residues. CDR3 amino acids: CASTEEGALRNTIYF.

The rearrangement joins TRBV2 to TRBJ2-3; there is no DNA to check the TCRdb D call of TRBD1. Germline CDR1 and CDR2: SNHLY and FYNNEI. The CDR3 runs 16 residues. The CDR3 region is CASIVNGSPSTDTQYF.

The chain has TRBV20-1 and TRBJ1-2; TCRdb reports TRBD1, a call that lacks DNA to check it against. The CDR3 sequence is 14 residues long. Per the germline V gene, CDR1 is DFQATT and CDR2 is SNEGSKA (reference sequence). CDR3 sequence: CSARGEGQGFGYTF.

V and J are TRBV6-5 and TRBJ2-7; TCRdb reports TRBD2, a call that lacks DNA to check it against. This CDR3 comprises 15 residues. Germline V gene lookup returns CDR1 MNHEY and CDR2 SVGAGI. CDR3 sequence: CASSYSWEPGNEQYF.

The genes are TRBV28 and TRBJ2-7; TCRdb's D call of TRBD1 is untestable without DNA. CDR1 and CDR2 from the germline V gene are MDHEN and SYDVKM. The CDR3 totals 16 residues. This CDR3 is CASTLTGYSTSYEQYF.

The chain has TRBV9 and TRBJ2-2. The CDR3 has 17 amino acids. Germline CDR1 is SGDLS and CDR2 is YYNGEE. The CDR3 sequence is CASSVGWGIANTGELFF.

The J gene is TRBJ2-5, the V gene TRBV24-1; the D call of TRBD1 rests on TCRdb alone, since no DNA is present to check it. CDR1 and CDR2 from the germline V gene are KGHDR and SFDVKD. The CDR3 sequence is 14 residues long. The CDR3 protein is CATSDLQGIETQYF.

The V call is TRBV13, the J call TRBJ2-1; TCRdb's D call, TRBD1, is unchecked because there is no DNA. This CDR3 region has 13 residues. CDR1 is PRHDT and CDR2 is FYEKMQ in the germline V gene (reference sequence). CDR3: CASQDRNYNEQFF. The whole variable domain, filled in from reference TRBV13 and TRBJ2-1, reads AAGVIQSPRHLIKEKRETATLKCYPIPRHDTVYWYQQGPGQDPQFLISFYEKMQSDKGSIPDRFSAQQFSDYHSELNMSSLELGDSALYFCASQDRNYNEQFFGPGTRLTVL.

This chain connects TRBV24-1 to TRBJ2-3; TCRdb calls TRBD2, which cannot be checked without DNA. The CDR3 spans 18 residues. Per germline, CDR1 KGHDR and CDR2 SFDVKD. The chain's CDR3 is CATSDTISGGLSSDTQYF.

The chain is built from TRBV7-2 and TRBJ2-5; TCRdb designates TRBD2, a call that cannot be tested without DNA. The CDR3 runs 15 residues. Germline V gives CDR1 SGHTA, CDR2 FQGNSA. Here the CDR3 reads CASSLTGGGGETQYF.

CDR3 sequence reads: CASSVLTTHGTDTQYF. The chain combines TRBV9 with TRBJ2-3. The CDR3 is 16 residues long. Germline assignment: CDR1 SGDLS and CDR2 YYNGEE. The variable domain in full, completed from reference TRBV9 and TRBJ2-3, reads DSGVTQTPKHLITATGQRVTLRCSPRSGDLSVYWYQQSLDQGLQFLIQYYNGEERAKGNILERFSAQQFPDLHSELNLSSLELGDSALYFCASSVLTTHGTDTQYFGPGTRLTVL.

V gene TRBV19 combines with J gene TRBJ2-7; as DNA is missing, the TRBD1 call by TCRdb cannot be tested. Germline loops: CDR1 LNHDA, CDR2 SQIVND (reference sequence). There are 14 residues in the CDR3. CDR3 region: CASSTGTGGLEQYF.

The CDR3 protein is CASSLKTGGLYEQFF. The gene calls are TRBV7-9 and TRBJ2-1; TCRdb indicates TRBD2, and absent DNA this call remains unverified. The CDR3 runs 15 residues. Germline CDR1 and CDR2: SEHNR and FQNEAQ (reference sequence).

The chain recombines TRBV28 with TRBJ2-5; TCRdb proposes TRBD1, but this gene call is untestable without DNA. From germline, CDR1 is MDHEN and CDR2 SYDVKM. CDR3 length equals 14 residues. The CDR3 loop reads CASSSDKYQETQYF.

The chain links TRBV12-3 or TRBV12-4 to TRBJ2-7; the D call from TCRdb, TRBD2, cannot be confirmed without DNA. This CDR3 region has 16 residues. The CDR3 protein is CASSSSAGGLAYEQYF.

The V and J genes are TRBV6-1 and TRBJ2-1; TCRdb's assignment of TRBD1 cannot be checked, as there is no DNA. CDR1 is MNHNS, CDR2 SASEGT, per germline. The CDR3 has 14 residues. CDR3 in amino acids: CASTEGGITDEQFF.

The chain uses TRBV6-6 and TRBJ2-7; TCRdb gives TRBD2 as the D gene, but with no DNA this cannot be confirmed. The CDR3 loop spans 13 amino acids. Germline V lookup: CDR1 MNHNY, CDR2 SVGAGI (reference sequence). CDR3 sequence reads: CASRTGASYEQYF.

The chain joins TRBV25-1 to TRBJ2-7; checking the TCRdb D call of TRBD2 is not possible without DNA. The CDR3 runs 15 residues. The germline V gene encodes CDR1 MGHDK and CDR2 SYGVNS. The CDR3: CASRGFSQKGYEQYF.

V usage is TRBV27 and J usage is TRBJ1-2; TCRdb designates TRBD1, a call that cannot be tested without DNA. The CDR3 is 16 amino acids. The germline CDR1 and CDR2 sequences are MNHEY and SMNVEV (reference sequence). CDR3 region: CASSLIRDSSHYGYTF.

The chain joins TRBV15 to TRBJ2-5. Germline V gene data show CDR1 as LNHNV and CDR2 as YYDKDF (reference sequence). The CDR3 runs 15 residues. The CDR3 here is CATSRDQATKETQYF. Using reference TRBV15 and TRBJ2-5 for the parts outside the CDR3, the full variable domain is DAMVIQNPRYQVTQFGKPVTLSCSQTLNHNVMYWYQQKSSQAPKLLFHYYDKDFNNEADTPDNFQSRRPNTSFCFLDIRSPGLGDTAMYLCATSRDQATKETQYFGPGTRLLVL.

The chain has TRBV5-4 and TRBJ2-3; TCRdb gives TRBD2 as the D gene, but with no DNA this cannot be confirmed. Germline V gives CDR1 SGHNT, CDR2 YYREEE (reference sequence). This CDR3 region has 15 residues. The CDR3 is CASSITGGLADTQYF.

V gene TRBV5-6 combines with J gene TRBJ2-2; TCRdb's D call, TRBD1, is unchecked because there is no DNA. There are 13 residues in the CDR3. Germline V gene lookup returns CDR1 SGHDT and CDR2 YYEEEE. CDR3: CASGDVNTGELFF.

The chain couples TRBV5-1 to TRBJ1-2. Germline values: CDR1 SGHRS, CDR2 YFSETQ. CDR3 length: 14 residues. CDR3 region: CASSLSQGNRGYTF.

This chain links TRBV29-1 with TRBJ1-1. The germline CDR1 and CDR2 sequences are SQVTM and ANQGSEA. The CDR3 is 13 residues long. CDR3 amino acids: CSVASSGRAEAFF.

The V and J genes are TRBV19 and TRBJ2-7. Germline CDR1 and CDR2: LNHDA and SQIVND (reference sequence). The CDR3 is made up of 14 amino acids. This CDR3 is CASSSDDGTYEQYF. Full variable domain (outside the CDR3, taken from reference TRBV19 and TRBJ2-7): DGGITQSPKYLFRKEGQNVTLSCEQNLNHDAMYWYRQDPGQGLRLIYYSQIVNDFQKGDIAEGYSVSREKKESFPLTVTSAQKNPTAFYLCASSSDDGTYEQYFGPGTRLTVT.